These T cell receptor beta chains were read from a single sample in a study of cytomegalovirus exposure and HLA in healthy donors. Some clones are missing from TCRdb's copy, which holds only in-frame ones; the method was immunoSEQ multiplex PCR. In the table there are 100,000 to 120,000 clones, more than 65% of which are singletons. Sequences were obtained from PBMCs. The receptors were sampled from a man aged 25-45 years in good health and CMV-seropositive. The CDR3 runs from the conserved cysteine through the conserved F or W. D genes are given only for firm matches. A clone size is listed for some rows: how often the clone was seen (once, few, many), or a class if it is expanded.

j_call,clone_size,d_call,v_call,cdr3_nt,cdr3_aa
TRBJ2-1,-,TRBD1,TRBV11-3,TGTGCCAGCACCCCGACAGGGGATAACTACAATGAGCAGTTCTTC,CASTPTGDNYNEQFF
TRBJ2-7,-,-,TRBV6-5,TGTGCCAGCTCCAGGGAACCTTTCGAATCCTACGAGCAGTACTTC,CASSREPFESYEQYF
TRBJ2-7,few,-,TRBV6-5,TGTGCCAGCAGTTATACTAGGATCTCCTACGAGCAGTACTTC,CASSYTRISYEQYF
TRBJ2-2,-,-,TRBV10-3,TGTGCCATCTCCAGGGGCACCGGGGAGCTGTTTTTT,CAISRGTGELFF
TRBJ2-5,-,-,TRBV6-1,TGTGCCGGATGGACAGACCATGAAGAGACCCAGTACTTC,CAGWTDHEETQYF
TRBJ1-1,-,-,TRBV19,TGTGCCAGTAGTATTCGGGGGGGGAACACTGAAGCTTTCTTT,CASSIRGGNTEAFF
TRBJ1-6,once,-,TRBV30,TGTGCCTGGAGTGTACGAGACACCAATTCACCCCTCCACTTT,CAWSVRDTNSPLHF
TRBJ1-1,-,-,TRBV30,TGTGCCTGGACGGAGGCGGGCTCCCTGAACACTGAAGCTTTCTTT,CAWTEAGSLNTEAFF
TRBJ1-1,-,TRBD1,TRBV7-9,TGTGCCAGCAGCTTAGGGACAGGGCTTACTGAAGCTTTCTTT,CASSLGTGLTEAFF
TRBJ1-2,-,-,TRBV5-1,TGCGCCAGCAGCTTGGGGGGTAGGGGGAACTATGGCTACACCTTC,CASSLGGRGNYGYTF
TRBJ2-2,-,TRBD1,TRBV7-9,TGTGCCAGCAGCTTTACCGACAGGGTTGACGGGGAGCTGTTTTTT,CASSFTDRVDGELFF
TRBJ2-1,-,TRBD1,TRBV4-1,TGCGCCAGCAGCCATCCCTTTGGACAGGGGACCTACAATGAGCAGTTCTTC,CASSHPFGQGTYNEQFF
TRBJ1-5,-,-,TRBV6-5,TGTGCCAGCAGCCGAGACACTAGCAATCAGCCCCAGCATTTT,CASSRDTSNQPQHF
TRBJ2-7,-,TRBD2,TRBV29-1,TGCAGCGCCCTAGCGGGGAGCTCCTACGAGCAGTACTTC,CSALAGSSYEQYF
TRBJ1-2,-,-,TRBV5-1,TGCGCCAGCAGCGTTGGGAATTACCAGGACAATTATGGCTACACCTTC,CASSVGNYQDNYGYTF
TRBJ2-7,-,TRBD1,TRBV10-2,TGCGCCAGCAGGGATGGACAGGGGGCAGGTGAGCAGTACTTC,CASRDGQGAGEQYF
TRBJ2-1,-,TRBD2,TRBV11-3,TGTGCCAGCAGCCCGGGGGGGCGAAATGAGCAGTTCTTC,CASSPGGRNEQFF
TRBJ2-5,-,TRBD1,TRBV18,TGTGCCAGCTCACCACCCCCGGGACAGGGGAGAGAGACCCAGTACTTC,CASSPPPGQGRETQYF